The rows below give T cell receptor beta chains drawn from one sample of a study of Ad26.COV2.S vaccination and SARS-CoV-2 variants. Clones were sequenced by immunoSEQ multiplex PCR, and TCRdb holds only the in-frame ones, with some missing. Of about 350,000 clones in the sample, about nine tenths were seen once. The input for sequencing was peripheral blood, taken in a trial of Ad26.COV2.S vaccine versus placebo. The origin of the receptors is a person between 18 and 60 years old who received the Ad26.COV2.S COVID-19 vaccine or a placebo. Both conserved end residues are part of each CDR3. The D gene is left open where the match is weak. Expanded clones get a size class; other rows say once, few or many, or leave the size out.

V gene: TRBV4-2; D gene: -; J gene: TRBJ2-1; clone size: -; CDR3 DNA: TGTGCCAGCAGCCAAGAGATAGGCGGGTACAATGAGCAGTTCTTC; CDR3 protein: CASSQEIGGYNEQFF
V gene: TRBV12-3/TRBV12-4; D gene: TRBD1; J gene: TRBJ1-1; clone size: -; CDR3 DNA: TGTGCCAGCACAACAGGGGTGCCCACTGAAGCTTTCTTT; CDR3 protein: CASTTGVPTEAFF
V gene: TRBV4-2; D gene: TRBD2; J gene: TRBJ2-2; clone size: once; CDR3 DNA: TGTGCCAGCAGCCTAAATGCCGCTAGCGGGGGGATGAACACCGGGGAGCTGTTTTTT; CDR3 protein: CASSLNAASGGMNTGELFF
V gene: TRBV4-2; D gene: -; J gene: TRBJ2-5; clone size: -; CDR3 DNA: TGTGCCAGCAGCCAGCAAATAGGGACGAGGGAGACCCAGTACTTC; CDR3 protein: CASSQQIGTRETQYF
V gene: TRBV3-1/TRBV3-2; D gene: TRBD1; J gene: TRBJ2-7; clone size: -; CDR3 DNA: TGTGCCAGCAGCTCGGACAGGGGGCCTACGTACGAGCAGTACTTC; CDR3 protein: CASSSDRGPTYEQYF
V gene: TRBV30; D gene: -; J gene: TRBJ2-2; clone size: -; CDR3 DNA: TGTGCCTGGAGTGCTACCTACCCGAACACCGGGGAGCTGTTTTTT; CDR3 protein: CAWSATYPNTGELFF
V gene: TRBV30; D gene: -; J gene: TRBJ1-2; clone size: -; CDR3 DNA: TGTGCCTGGACGGTCAGGAGCCGAACTAACTATGGCTACACCTTC; CDR3 protein: CAWTVRSRTNYGYTF
V gene: TRBV28; D gene: TRBD1; J gene: TRBJ2-3; clone size: few; CDR3 DNA: TGTGCCAGCAGTTTCGGACAGGGATCGGCCGCAGATACGCAGTATTTT; CDR3 protein: CASSFGQGSAADTQYF
V gene: TRBV2; D gene: -; J gene: TRBJ1-2; clone size: -; CDR3 DNA: TGTGCCAGCACTAGGACAGCCTACTATGGCTACACCTTC; CDR3 protein: CASTRTAYYGYTF
V gene: TRBV9; D gene: TRBD1; J gene: TRBJ1-1; clone size: -; CDR3 DNA: TGTGCCAGCAGCGGCCGTACAGGGGCGACTGAAGCTTTCTTT; CDR3 protein: CASSGRTGATEAFF
V gene: TRBV6-4; D gene: -; J gene: TRBJ2-2; clone size: -; CDR3 DNA: TGTGCCAGCAGTGCTGAGGCCACCGGGGAGCTGTTTTTT; CDR3 protein: CASSAEATGELFF
V gene: TRBV3-1/TRBV3-2; D gene: -; J gene: TRBJ2-5; clone size: -; CDR3 DNA: TGTGCCAGCAGCTCCGGGGCCCAGTACTTC; CDR3 protein: CASSSGAQYF
V gene: TRBV18; D gene: -; J gene: TRBJ1-5; clone size: -; CDR3 DNA: TGTGCCAGCTCAGAATTAAGCAATCAGCCCCAGCATTTT; CDR3 protein: CASSELSNQPQHF
V gene: TRBV25-1; D gene: -; J gene: TRBJ2-6; clone size: -; CDR3 DNA: TGTGCCAGCAGTTGGTCTGGGGCCAACGTCCTGACTTTC; CDR3 protein: CASSWSGANVLTF
V gene: TRBV6-6; D gene: -; J gene: TRBJ1-1; clone size: -; CDR3 DNA: TGTGCCACCGCCCGGGGTATTAACACTGAAGCTTTCTTT; CDR3 protein: CATARGINTEAFF
V gene: TRBV30; D gene: -; J gene: TRBJ2-6; clone size: -; CDR3 DNA: TGTGCCTCCGATGTGGGAGGTGTGACTGGGGCCAACGTCCTGACTTTC; CDR3 protein: CASDVGGVTGANVLTF
V gene: TRBV7-2; D gene: TRBD1; J gene: TRBJ1-1; clone size: -; CDR3 DNA: TGTGCCAGCACCCGACCCTACAGGGGGTTTTCGAACACTGAAGCTTTCTTT; CDR3 protein: CASTRPYRGFSNTEAFF
V gene: TRBV3-1/TRBV3-2; D gene: -; J gene: TRBJ2-5; clone size: -; CDR3 DNA: TGTGCCAGCAGCCTAAAAGGGACCCAGTACTTC; CDR3 protein: CASSLKGTQYF
V gene: TRBV7-9; D gene: -; J gene: TRBJ1-1; clone size: -; CDR3 DNA: TGTGCCAGCAGCTTTTTGCTAGGTACGTTGGACACTGAAGCTTTCTTT; CDR3 protein: CASSFLLGTLDTEAFF
V gene: TRBV6-2/TRBV6-3; D gene: -; J gene: TRBJ2-7; clone size: -; CDR3 DNA: TGTGCCAGCAGTTATCAGGGAATCCAGTACTTC; CDR3 protein: CASSYQGIQYF
V gene: TRBV9; D gene: -; J gene: TRBJ2-2; clone size: -; CDR3 DNA: TGTGCCAGCAGCGTATTGGGGGAGCCCGGGGAGCTGTTTTTT; CDR3 protein: CASSVLGEPGELFF
V gene: TRBV29-1; D gene: TRBD1; J gene: TRBJ2-7; clone size: -; CDR3 DNA: TGCAGCGTCTCCGGGACAGGTTTCGGCGAGCAGTACTTC; CDR3 protein: CSVSGTGFGEQYF
V gene: TRBV6-4; D gene: -; J gene: TRBJ2-7; clone size: -; CDR3 DNA: TGTGCCAGCAGTGATAAGGCCGGGGACGAGCAGTACTTC; CDR3 protein: CASSDKAGDEQYF
V gene: TRBV9; D gene: -; J gene: TRBJ2-5; clone size: -; CDR3 DNA: TGTGCCAGCAGCGTAGGTGGGAGAGGAAGGGAACAAGAGACCCAGTACTTC; CDR3 protein: CASSVGGRGREQETQYF
V gene: TRBV9; D gene: -; J gene: TRBJ2-1; clone size: -; CDR3 DNA: TGTGCCAGCAGCGTAGGGACGACGGGGGACAATGAGCAGTTCTTC; CDR3 protein: CASSVGTTGDNEQFF
V gene: TRBV9; D gene: TRBD1; J gene: TRBJ1-1; clone size: -; CDR3 DNA: TGTGCCAGCAGCGTAGGCCTACGGACAGGGGACACTGAAGCTTTCTTT; CDR3 protein: CASSVGLRTGDTEAFF
V gene: TRBV7-9; D gene: -; J gene: TRBJ2-7; clone size: -; CDR3 DNA: TGTGCCAGCAGCTTAGGTGGTTGGGAGCAGTACTTC; CDR3 protein: CASSLGGWEQYF
V gene: TRBV28; D gene: -; J gene: TRBJ2-7; clone size: -; CDR3 DNA: TGTGCCAGCAGCAGACAGGGAGGATCCGACGAGCAGTACTTC; CDR3 protein: CASSRQGGSDEQYF
V gene: TRBV3-1/TRBV3-2; D gene: -; J gene: TRBJ2-1; clone size: -; CDR3 DNA: TGTGCCAGCAGCCAAGGCCCAGATATCCTGACTTTTTACAATGAGCAGTTCTTC; CDR3 protein: CASSQGPDILTFYNEQFF
V gene: TRBV11-3; D gene: TRBD1; J gene: TRBJ2-1; clone size: -; CDR3 DNA: TGTGCCAGCAGCCACCGGGACAGGGTCTACAATGAGCAGTTCTTC; CDR3 protein: CASSHRDRVYNEQFF
V gene: TRBV5-1; D gene: TRBD2; J gene: TRBJ2-7; clone size: -; CDR3 DNA: TGCGCCAGCAGGAGCGGGAACGAGCAGTACTTC; CDR3 protein: CASRSGNEQYF
V gene: TRBV27; D gene: TRBD1; J gene: TRBJ1-6; clone size: -; CDR3 DNA: TGTGCCAGCAGTGATATACAGGGGCGGCTCAGGGGATCACCCCTCCACTTT; CDR3 protein: CASSDIQGRLRGSPLHF
V gene: TRBV18; D gene: TRBD1; J gene: TRBJ1-5; clone size: -; CDR3 DNA: TGTGCCAGCTCACCGCAGGGGGCCAGCAATCAGCCCCAGCATTTT; CDR3 protein: CASSPQGASNQPQHF
V gene: TRBV30; D gene: TRBD1; J gene: TRBJ2-7; clone size: -; CDR3 DNA: TGTGCCTGGGACAGGGTGAATTCCTACGAGCAGTACTTC; CDR3 protein: CAWDRVNSYEQYF
V gene: TRBV19; D gene: TRBD2; J gene: TRBJ2-2; clone size: -; CDR3 DNA: TGTGCCAGTAGTTCCCCCGGGGAGGGATACACCGGGGAGCTGTTTTTT; CDR3 protein: CASSSPGEGYTGELFF
V gene: TRBV6-1; D gene: -; J gene: TRBJ1-5; clone size: -; CDR3 DNA: TGTGCCAGCAGGAGTGTCGGGGGCGCGGAGCCCCAGCATTTT; CDR3 protein: CASRSVGGAEPQHF
V gene: TRBV30; D gene: -; J gene: TRBJ1-2; clone size: -; CDR3 DNA: TGTGCCTGGAGTGTCGGGACGGGTGGCTACACCTTC; CDR3 protein: CAWSVGTGGYTF
V gene: TRBV19; D gene: TRBD1; J gene: TRBJ1-6; clone size: -; CDR3 DNA: TGTGCCAGTAGTATATGGGGACAGGACAATTCACCCCTCCACTTT; CDR3 protein: CASSIWGQDNSPLHF
V gene: TRBV27; D gene: -; J gene: TRBJ2-1; clone size: -; CDR3 DNA: TGTGCCAGCAGCTCAACACAAGGAAATGAGCAGTTCTTC; CDR3 protein: CASSSTQGNEQFF
V gene: TRBV6-5; D gene: -; J gene: TRBJ2-7; clone size: -; CDR3 DNA: TGTGCCAGCAGGGCAAGAGAATTAGGGAGATACGAGCAGTACTTC; CDR3 protein: CASRARELGRYEQYF
V gene: TRBV14; D gene: -; J gene: TRBJ2-7; clone size: -; CDR3 DNA: TGTGCCAGCAGCCAAGGATGGGTCCGGGAGCAGTACTTC; CDR3 protein: CASSQGWVREQYF
V gene: TRBV7-9; D gene: TRBD1; J gene: TRBJ1-1; clone size: -; CDR3 DNA: TGTGCCAGCAGCTTAGTTGGACAGGGTTCTTCTGAAGCTTTCTTT; CDR3 protein: CASSLVGQGSSEAFF
V gene: TRBV2; D gene: TRBD1; J gene: TRBJ1-1; clone size: once; CDR3 DNA: TGTGCCAGCAGTGAATTTACAGGGGGTTGGGCAGAAGCTTTCTTT; CDR3 protein: CASSEFTGGWAEAFF
V gene: TRBV3-1/TRBV3-2; D gene: TRBD2; J gene: TRBJ2-4; clone size: -; CDR3 DNA: TGTGCCAGCAGCCAAGATTGTAATAGCGGGGGGCACAAAAACATTCAGTACTTC; CDR3 protein: CASSQDCNSGGHKNIQYF
V gene: TRBV4-2; D gene: TRBD1; J gene: TRBJ2-6; clone size: -; CDR3 DNA: TGTGCCAGCAGCCTAGGACAGGGCGTTCACTCTGGGGCCAACGTCCTGACTTTC; CDR3 protein: CASSLGQGVHSGANVLTF
V gene: TRBV7-2; D gene: TRBD1; J gene: TRBJ1-5; clone size: -; CDR3 DNA: TGTGCCAGCAGCTTGAGTCCAGGGGGTGGTCAGCCCCAGCATTTT; CDR3 protein: CASSLSPGGGQPQHF
V gene: TRBV30; D gene: -; J gene: TRBJ2-5; clone size: -; CDR3 DNA: TGTGCCTGGAGTGAGAGTGGGCCGCAGACCCAGTACTTC; CDR3 protein: CAWSESGPQTQYF
V gene: TRBV6-1; D gene: TRBD1; J gene: TRBJ2-3; clone size: -; CDR3 DNA: TGTGCCAGCAGTGAAGGGTCAGGGGGTCGTGGAGATACGCAGTATTTT; CDR3 protein: CASSEGSGGRGDTQYF
V gene: TRBV28; D gene: -; J gene: TRBJ1-6; clone size: few; CDR3 DNA: TGTGCCAGCAGTGACGCGACACAGGGAGAAAGTTCACCCCTCCACTTT; CDR3 protein: CASSDATQGESSPLHF
V gene: TRBV6-6; D gene: TRBD1; J gene: TRBJ1-2; clone size: -; CDR3 DNA: TGTGCCAGCACCCCTGGGACAGGGCAATATGGCTACACCTTC; CDR3 protein: CASTPGTGQYGYTF
V gene: TRBV27; D gene: -; J gene: TRBJ1-1; clone size: once; CDR3 DNA: TGTGCCAGCAGAAGAGGGGGACGGGCCACTGAAGCTTTCTTT; CDR3 protein: CASRRGGRATEAFF